These 17 T cell receptor beta chains were sequenced from one sample in a study of shared clonotypes between healthy human individuals. Sequencing was performed with immunoSEQ multiplex PCR; in TCRdb, only in-frame clones are kept and a portion is missing. The profile shows 2 million to 2.5 million clones, about 93% of them singletons. CD45RO-negative cells were positively selected for CCR7, leaving out terminally differentiated effector memory CD45RA+ cells. The sequencing sample was made of naive CD8+ T cells from PBMCs. Source of these receptors: a man younger than 35 in good health. Some clones in this sample may be carry-over from other donors' samples.

The chain joins TRBV4-2 to TRBJ2-7; D perhaps matches TRBD1 (6 bases). Trimming left V 4 bases short and J 0 bases short, with 16 bases between. CDR3 length: 16 amino acids. Germline V gene lookup returns CDR1 LGHNA and CDR2 YNFKEQ. For the CDR3, the DNA is TGTGCCAGCAGCCCCAGGGGCGCAGAAAGCTCCTACGAGCAGTACTTC. Translated: CASSPRGAESSYEQYF.

The chain couples TRBV6-1 to TRBJ1-2; D call uncertain. V lost 6 bases, J lost 8 bases, and 16 bases lay in between. The V gene's germline CDR1 is MNHNS and CDR2 SASEGT. The CDR3 extends over 13 amino acids. The CDR3 bases are TGTGCCAGCAGGTGGGTCCCCGTCTGGGGCTACACCTTC. This encodes CASRWVPVWGYTF.

The V call is TRBV4-2, the J call TRBJ2-7; D may match TRBD1 or TRBD2 (6 bases each). Trimming removed 0 bases at V and 5 bases at J, with 17 bases between. Germline V gene lookup returns CDR1 LGHNA and CDR2 YNFKEQ. The CDR3 is 16 residues long. CDR3 residues: CASSQEDGGLGDEQYF. The CDR3 nucleotides are TGTGCCAGCAGCCAAGAAGATGGGGGGCTAGGCGACGAGCAGTACTTC.

The rearrangement links TRBV7-3 to TRBJ2-5; no definite D call. This CDR3 is built from 11 residues. Germline values: CDR1 SGHTA, CDR2 FQGTGA. Trimming left V 5 bases short and J 6 bases short, with 7 bases between. The CDR3 loop reads CASSPRQTQYF. The CDR3 DNA reads as TGTGCCAGCAGCCCTCGTCAGACCCAGTACTTC.

This chain links TRBV2 with TRBJ2-3, with 12 bases identical to TRBD2. J lost 5 bases, V lost 5 bases, and 11 bases had no gene match. Germline V CDR1 and CDR2: SNHLY, FYNNEI. This CDR3 region has 17 residues. The CDR3 loop is CASSTAWTSGDLDTQYF. The CDR3 nucleotides are TGTGCCAGCAGTACCGCTTGGACTAGCGGGGACCTAGATACGCAGTATTTT.

The chain couples TRBV20-1 to TRBJ1-2; 8 bases match TRBD1. Germline CDR1 reads DFQATT; CDR2 reads SNEGSKA (reference sequence). The trim removed 8 bases at V and 6 bases at J, leaving 5 bases unmatched. The CDR3 consists of 11 residues. Here the CDR3 reads CSSYRGNGYTF. In nucleotides, the CDR3 is TGCAGTAGTTACAGGGGGAATGGCTACACCTTC.

V is TRBV30 and J is TRBJ1-2, with D maybe TRBD1 (5 bases). The CDR3 loop spans 12 amino acids. The V gene's germline CDR1 is GTSNPN and CDR2 SVGIG (reference sequence). Deletions cut 4 bases from V and 4 bases from J, with 10 bases between. CDR3 coding DNA: TGTGCCTGGAAACCGAGGGGCTATGGCTACACCTTC. It specifies CAWKPRGYGYTF.

This chain connects TRBV10-3 to TRBJ2-2; 7 nucleotides agree with TRBD1. The CDR3 is made up of 15 amino acids. Looked up from germline, CDR1 is ENHRY and CDR2 is SYGVKD. V was pared by 6 bases and J by 3 bases, with 7 bases of the junction left unmatched. The CDR3 nucleotides are TGTGCCATCAGACCAACAGGGGATGACACCGGGGAGCTGTTTTTT. Translated: CAIRPTGDDTGELFF.

This clone was recorded many times. The chain joins TRBV7-6 to TRBJ1-3, with D unresolved. CDR1 and CDR2 (germline): SGHVS, FNYEAQ. V gave up 0 bases and J gave up 4 bases, with 10 bases separating them. This CDR3 region has 15 residues. The CDR3 DNA follows: TGTGCCAGCAGCTTAGCACCAGGCAGAGGAAACACCATATATTTT. Its translation: CASSLAPGRGNTIYF.

This clone appeared a single time. The chain is built from TRBV28 and TRBJ2-3; weak D call: TRBD2 (5 bases). Per the germline V gene, CDR1 is MDHEN and CDR2 is SYDVKM. This CDR3 has 18 residues. The V end was cut by 7 bases, the J end by 4 bases, with 27 bases between. DNA for the CDR3: TGTGCCAGCACCACCCCGGGCGACGACCCCTTCGGGGCAGATACGCAGTATTTT. Encoded protein: CASTTPGDDPFGADTQYF. The whole variable domain, remainder taken from reference TRBV28 and TRBJ2-3, is DVKVTQSSRYLVKRTGEKVFLECVQDMDHENMFWYRQDPGLGLRLIYFSYDVKMKEKGDIPEGYSVSREKKERFSLILESASTNQTSMYLCASTTPGDDPFGADTQYFGPGTRLTVL.

This clone was counted a few times. The gene calls are TRBV30 and TRBJ1-1; D is unclear. Trimming pared 4 bases from V and 0 bases from J, leaving 9 bases between. Germline V CDR1 and CDR2: GTSNPN, SVGIG (reference sequence). This CDR3 is built from 13 residues. In DNA, the CDR3 is TGTGCCTGGATCGAGGGTATGAACACTGAAGCTTTCTTT. This gives the protein CAWIEGMNTEAFF.

CDR3 in DNA: TGTGCCAGCAATATACCATCTTCCGGGAACTATGGCTACACCTTC. Protein sequence: CASNIPSSGNYGYTF. This chain links TRBV6-6 with TRBJ1-2; D unclear. Trimming stripped 7 bases from V and 2 bases from J, with 17 bases between. The germline V gene encodes CDR1 MNHNY and CDR2 SVGAGI (reference sequence). The CDR3 is made up of 15 amino acids.

The chain employs TRBV2 and TRBJ1-2, with D perhaps TRBD1 (6 bases). V lost 7 bases and J lost 6, with 18 bases in between. The CDR3 loop spans 14 amino acids. Germline lookup yields CDR1 SNHLY and CDR2 FYNNEI. CDR3 DNA: TGTGCCAGCATCAGTAGGGGGTTGGGAGATGGCTACACCTTC. Translation: CASISRGLGDGYTF.

The sample holds a few counts of this clone. The gene calls are TRBV29-1 and TRBJ2-2; D gene unclear. This CDR3 region has 15 residues. Germline V lookup: CDR1 SQVTM, CDR2 ANQGSEA. V lost 2 bases and J 0 bases, leaving 10 bases between the germline ends. The CDR3 nucleotides are TGCAGCGTTGAACCTCGCAACGCGAACACCGGGGAGCTGTTTTTT. Its translation: CSVEPRNANTGELFF.

The chain is built from TRBV28 and TRBJ2-5; tentatively, D is TRBD2 (6 bases). Germline V gives CDR1 MDHEN, CDR2 SYDVKM. V lost 3 bases, J lost 0 bases, and 11 bases lay in between. This CDR3 contains 15 residues. The CDR3 DNA reads as TGTGCCAGCAGTTTCTGGAGGGTCAACCAAGAGACCCAGTACTTC. Amino acid sequence: CASSFWRVNQETQYF.

A note on this clone: Other nucleotide sequences in the sample specify the same CDR3. The chain carries TRBV15 and TRBJ2-1; 10 positions match TRBD1. From germline, CDR1 is LNHNV and CDR2 YYDKDF (reference sequence). The CDR3 covers 15 residues. The V and J ends lost 5 bases and 4 bases, in that order; junction bases with no gene match: 5. The CDR3 protein is CATSRRQGAYNEQFF. As DNA, the CDR3 is TGTGCCACCAGCCGCAGACAGGGGGCATACAATGAGCAGTTCTTC.

The chain couples TRBV6-5 to TRBJ2-7, with a tentative D call TRBD2 (6 bases). V was trimmed by 7 bases and J by 2 bases, leaving 18 bases between them. The germline V gene has CDR1 MNHEY and CDR2 SVGAGI. The CDR3 extends over 15 amino acids. CDR3 DNA: TGTGCCAGCAACCACCCCGGGGGTGGAGCCTACGAGCAGTACTTC. Translation gives CASNHPGGGAYEQYF.